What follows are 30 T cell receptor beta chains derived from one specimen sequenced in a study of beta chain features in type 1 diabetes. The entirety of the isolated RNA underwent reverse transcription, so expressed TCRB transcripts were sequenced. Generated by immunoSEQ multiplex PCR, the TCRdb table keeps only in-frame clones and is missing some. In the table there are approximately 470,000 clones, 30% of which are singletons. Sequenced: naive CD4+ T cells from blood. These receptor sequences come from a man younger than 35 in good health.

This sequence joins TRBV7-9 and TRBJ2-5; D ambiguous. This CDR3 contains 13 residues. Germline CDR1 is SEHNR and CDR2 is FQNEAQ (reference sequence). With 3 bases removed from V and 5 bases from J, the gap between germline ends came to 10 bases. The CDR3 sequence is CASSFEFLETQYF. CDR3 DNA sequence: TGTGCCAGCAGCTTCGAGTTCTTGGAGACCCAGTACTTC.

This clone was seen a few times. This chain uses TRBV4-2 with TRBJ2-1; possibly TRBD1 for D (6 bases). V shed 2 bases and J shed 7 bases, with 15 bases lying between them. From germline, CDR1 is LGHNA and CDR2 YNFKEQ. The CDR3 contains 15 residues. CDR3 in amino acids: CASSQLNQGKNEQFF. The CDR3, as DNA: TGTGCCAGCAGCCAATTAAATCAGGGGAAGAATGAGCAGTTCTTC.

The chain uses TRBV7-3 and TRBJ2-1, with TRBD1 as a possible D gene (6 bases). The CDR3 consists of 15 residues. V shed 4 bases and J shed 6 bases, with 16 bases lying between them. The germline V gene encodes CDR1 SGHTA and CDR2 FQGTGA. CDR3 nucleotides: TGTGCCAGCAGCTCCGGGACACAGATCTCCAATGAGCAGTTCTTC. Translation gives CASSSGTQISNEQFF.

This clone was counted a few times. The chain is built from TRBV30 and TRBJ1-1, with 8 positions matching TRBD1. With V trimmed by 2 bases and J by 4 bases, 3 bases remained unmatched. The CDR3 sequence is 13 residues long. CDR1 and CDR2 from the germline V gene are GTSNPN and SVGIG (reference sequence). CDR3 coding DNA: TGTGCCTGGAGTCCGGACAGGGTCACTGAAGCTTTCTTT. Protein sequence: CAWSPDRVTEAFF.

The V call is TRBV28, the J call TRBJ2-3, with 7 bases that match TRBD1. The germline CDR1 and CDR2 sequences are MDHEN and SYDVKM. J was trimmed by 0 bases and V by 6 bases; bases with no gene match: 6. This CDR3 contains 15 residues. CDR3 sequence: CASSYTGVSTDTQYF. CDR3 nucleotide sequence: TGTGCCAGCAGCTATACAGGGGTTAGCACAGATACGCAGTATTTT.

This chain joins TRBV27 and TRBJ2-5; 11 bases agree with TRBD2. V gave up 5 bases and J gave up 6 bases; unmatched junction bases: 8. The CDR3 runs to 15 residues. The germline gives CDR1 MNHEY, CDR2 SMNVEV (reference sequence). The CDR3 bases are TGTGCCAGCAGTCCGATAGCGGGAGGGCTGCAGACCCAGTACTTC. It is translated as CASSPIAGGLQTQYF.

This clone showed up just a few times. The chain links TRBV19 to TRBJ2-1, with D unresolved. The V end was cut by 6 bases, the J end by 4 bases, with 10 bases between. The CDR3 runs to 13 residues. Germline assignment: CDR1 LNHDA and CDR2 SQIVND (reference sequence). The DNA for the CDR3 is TGTGCCAGTAGAGGACGGGCTTACAATGAGCAGTTCTTC. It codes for CASRGRAYNEQFF.

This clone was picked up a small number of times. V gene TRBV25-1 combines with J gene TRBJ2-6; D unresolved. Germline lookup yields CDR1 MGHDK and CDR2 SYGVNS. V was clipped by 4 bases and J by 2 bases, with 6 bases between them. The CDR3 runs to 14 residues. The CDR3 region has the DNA TGTGCCAGCAGTGCAGGTACTGGGGCCAACGTCCTGACTTTC. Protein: CASSAGTGANVLTF.

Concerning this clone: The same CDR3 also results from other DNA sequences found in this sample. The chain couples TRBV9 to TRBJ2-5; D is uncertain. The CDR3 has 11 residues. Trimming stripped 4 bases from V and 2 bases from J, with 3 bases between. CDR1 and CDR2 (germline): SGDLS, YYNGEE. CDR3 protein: CASSKQETQYF. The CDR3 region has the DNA TGTGCCAGCAGCAAACAAGAGACCCAGTACTTC.

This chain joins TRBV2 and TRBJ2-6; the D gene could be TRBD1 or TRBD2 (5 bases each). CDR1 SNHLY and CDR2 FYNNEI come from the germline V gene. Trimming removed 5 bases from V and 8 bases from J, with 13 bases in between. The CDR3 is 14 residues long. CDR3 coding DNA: TGTGCCAGCAGTTCGGGACCCGCCCCCAACGTCCTGACTTTC. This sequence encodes CASSSGPAPNVLTF.

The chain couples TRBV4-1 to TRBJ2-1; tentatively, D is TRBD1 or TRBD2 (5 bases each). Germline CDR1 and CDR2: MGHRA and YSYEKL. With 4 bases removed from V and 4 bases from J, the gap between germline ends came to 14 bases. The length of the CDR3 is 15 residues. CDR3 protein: CASSRPSGGYNEQFF. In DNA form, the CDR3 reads TGCGCCAGCAGCCGCCCGAGTGGGGGATACAATGAGCAGTTCTTC.

CDR3 sequence (DNA): TGTGCCAGCAGCTTAGTTGTGGCACGCGAACAAAGGGCTTTCTTT. Protein product: CASSLVVAREQRAFF. The V and J genes are TRBV7-2 and TRBJ1-1, with no clear D. Germline values: CDR1 SGHTA, CDR2 FQGNSA. V dropped 1 base and J dropped 11 bases, with 20 bases sitting between them. The CDR3 is 15 amino acids.

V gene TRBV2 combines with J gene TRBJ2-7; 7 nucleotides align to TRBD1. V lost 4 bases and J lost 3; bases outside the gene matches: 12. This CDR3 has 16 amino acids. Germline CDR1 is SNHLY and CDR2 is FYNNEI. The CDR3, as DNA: TGTGCCAGCAGTGTTGAGGGGGCGCCGGGGTACTACGAGCAGTACTTC. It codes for CASSVEGAPGYYEQYF.

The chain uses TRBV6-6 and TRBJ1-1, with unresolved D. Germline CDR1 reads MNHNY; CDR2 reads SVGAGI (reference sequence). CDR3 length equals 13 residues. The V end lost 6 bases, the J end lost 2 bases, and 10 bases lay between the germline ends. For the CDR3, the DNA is TGTGCCAGCAGCCCTGTGAAAAACACTGAAGCTTTCTTT. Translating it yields CASSPVKNTEAFF.

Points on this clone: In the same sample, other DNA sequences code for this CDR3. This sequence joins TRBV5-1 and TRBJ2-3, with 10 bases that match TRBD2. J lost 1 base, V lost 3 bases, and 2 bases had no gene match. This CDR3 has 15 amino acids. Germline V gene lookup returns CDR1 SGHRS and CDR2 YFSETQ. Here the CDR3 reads CASSSTSGRTDTQYF. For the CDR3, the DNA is TGCGCCAGCAGCTCGACTAGCGGGCGCACAGATACGCAGTATTTT.

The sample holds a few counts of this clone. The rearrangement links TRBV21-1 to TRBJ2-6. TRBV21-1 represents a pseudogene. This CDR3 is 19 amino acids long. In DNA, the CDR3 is TGTGCCAGCAGCGTGCGGTCGAGGGACGATCACTCTGGGGCCAACGTCCTGACTTTC. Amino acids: CASSVRSRDDHSGANVLTF.

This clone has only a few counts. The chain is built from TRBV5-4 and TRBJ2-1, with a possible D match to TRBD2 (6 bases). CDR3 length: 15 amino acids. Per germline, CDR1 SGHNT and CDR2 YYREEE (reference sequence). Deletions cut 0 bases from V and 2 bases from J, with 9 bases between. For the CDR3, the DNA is TGTGCCAGCAGCTTGGCTGGGGGGACCTACAATGAGCAGTTCTTC. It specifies CASSLAGGTYNEQFF.

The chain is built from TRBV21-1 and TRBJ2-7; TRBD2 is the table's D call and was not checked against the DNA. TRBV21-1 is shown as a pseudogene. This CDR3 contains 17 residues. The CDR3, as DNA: TGTGCCAGCAGCAAAACCGGGACTAGCGGGAGAATCCACGAGCAGTACTTC. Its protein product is CASSKTGTSGRIHEQYF.

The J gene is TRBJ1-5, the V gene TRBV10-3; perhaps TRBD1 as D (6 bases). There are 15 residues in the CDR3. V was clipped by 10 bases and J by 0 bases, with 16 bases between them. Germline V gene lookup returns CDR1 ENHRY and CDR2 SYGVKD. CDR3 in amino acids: CATGAGASSNQPQHF. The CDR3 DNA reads TGTGCCACCGGCGCGGGGGCATCTAGCAATCAGCCCCAGCATTTT.

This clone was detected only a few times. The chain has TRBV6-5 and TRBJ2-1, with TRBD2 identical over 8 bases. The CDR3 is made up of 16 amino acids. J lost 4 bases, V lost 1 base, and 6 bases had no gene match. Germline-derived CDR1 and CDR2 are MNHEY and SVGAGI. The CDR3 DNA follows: TGTGCCAGCAGTTACTTGTCTAGCGGGCATTACAATGAGCAGTTCTTC. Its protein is CASSYLSSGHYNEQFF.

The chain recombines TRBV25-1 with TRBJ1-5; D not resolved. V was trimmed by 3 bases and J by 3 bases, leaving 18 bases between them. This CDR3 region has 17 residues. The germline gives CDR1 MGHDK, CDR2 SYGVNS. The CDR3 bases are TGTGCCAGCAGTGACCACACCCGGGTAGGGCTCAATCAGCCCCAGCATTTT. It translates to CASSDHTRVGLNQPQHF.

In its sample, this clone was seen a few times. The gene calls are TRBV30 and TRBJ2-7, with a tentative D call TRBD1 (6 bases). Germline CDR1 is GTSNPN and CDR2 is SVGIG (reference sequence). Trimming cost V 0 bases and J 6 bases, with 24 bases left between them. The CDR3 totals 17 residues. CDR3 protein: CAWSVRPPTGFGIEQYF. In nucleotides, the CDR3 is TGTGCCTGGAGTGTTCGACCCCCCACAGGGTTTGGAATCGAGCAGTACTTC.

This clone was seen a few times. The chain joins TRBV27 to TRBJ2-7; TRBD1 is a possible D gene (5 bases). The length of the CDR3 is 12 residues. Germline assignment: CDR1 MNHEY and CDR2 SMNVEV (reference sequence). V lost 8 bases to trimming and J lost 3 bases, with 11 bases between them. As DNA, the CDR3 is TGTGCCAGCCAAGGACACTTCTACGAGCAGTACTTC. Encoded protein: CASQGHFYEQYF.

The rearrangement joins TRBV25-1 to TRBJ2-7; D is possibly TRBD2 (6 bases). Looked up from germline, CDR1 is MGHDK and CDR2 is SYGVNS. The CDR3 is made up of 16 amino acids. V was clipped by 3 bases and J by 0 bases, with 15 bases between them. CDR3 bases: TGTGCCAGCAGTGAGGCCGGGGGTCCCCGCTCCTACGAGCAGTACTTC. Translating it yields CASSEAGGPRSYEQYF.

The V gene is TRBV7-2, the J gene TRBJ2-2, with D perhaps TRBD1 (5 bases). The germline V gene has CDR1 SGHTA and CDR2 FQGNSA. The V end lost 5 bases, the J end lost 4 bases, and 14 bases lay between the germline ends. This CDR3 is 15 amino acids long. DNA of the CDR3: TGTGCCAGCAGCCCTTTTCAGGGAAGCACCGGGGAGCTGTTTTTT. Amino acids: CASSPFQGSTGELFF.

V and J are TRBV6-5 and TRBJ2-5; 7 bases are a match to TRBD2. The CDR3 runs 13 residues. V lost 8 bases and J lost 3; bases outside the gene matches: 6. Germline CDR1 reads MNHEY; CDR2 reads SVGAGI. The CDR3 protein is CASGRLAEETQYF. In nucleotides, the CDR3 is TGTGCCAGCGGTCGGCTAGCGGAAGAGACCCAGTACTTC.

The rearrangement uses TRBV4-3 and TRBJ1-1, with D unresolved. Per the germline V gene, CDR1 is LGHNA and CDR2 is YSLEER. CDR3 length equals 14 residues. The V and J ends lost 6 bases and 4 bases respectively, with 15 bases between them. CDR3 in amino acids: CASSHPPLTTEAFF. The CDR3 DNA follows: TGCGCCAGCAGTCACCCCCCATTGACCACTGAAGCTTTCTTT.

The DNA for the CDR3 is TGTGCCAGCAGCTCAAAAAGGGGGAGCGCTAATGAAAAACTGTTTTTT. Amino acid sequence: CASSSKRGSANEKLFF. This chain uses TRBV7-9 with TRBJ1-4, with a weak D call TRBD1 (6 bases). The V end was cut by 4 bases, the J end by 3 bases, with 15 bases between. Looked up from germline, CDR1 is SEHNR and CDR2 is FQNEAQ (reference sequence). This CDR3 spans 16 amino acids.

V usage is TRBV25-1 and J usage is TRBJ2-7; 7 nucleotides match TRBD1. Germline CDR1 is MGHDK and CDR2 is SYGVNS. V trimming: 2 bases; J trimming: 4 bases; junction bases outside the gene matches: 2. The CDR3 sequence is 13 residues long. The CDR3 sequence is CASSEEQGYEQYF. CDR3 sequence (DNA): TGTGCCAGCAGTGAAGAACAGGGGTACGAGCAGTACTTC.

The CDR3 protein is CASSDGGGLAVQETQYF. The CDR3 nucleotides are TGTGCCAGCAGTGATGGAGGGGGACTAGCAGTACAAGAGACCCAGTACTTC. The rearrangement links TRBV6-1 to TRBJ2-5; 9 nucleotides agree with TRBD2. CDR1 is MNHNS, CDR2 SASEGT, per germline. This CDR3 contains 17 residues. Trimming removed 3 bases from V and 2 bases from J; junction bases left unmatched: 10.